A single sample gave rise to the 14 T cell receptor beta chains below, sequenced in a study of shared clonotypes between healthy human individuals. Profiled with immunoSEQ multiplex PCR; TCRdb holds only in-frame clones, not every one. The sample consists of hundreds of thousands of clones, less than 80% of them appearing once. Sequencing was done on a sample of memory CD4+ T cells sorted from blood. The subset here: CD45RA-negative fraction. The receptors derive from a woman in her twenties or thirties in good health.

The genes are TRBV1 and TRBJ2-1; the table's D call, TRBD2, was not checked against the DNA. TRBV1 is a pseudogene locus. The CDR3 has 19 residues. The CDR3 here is CTSSPSPFWGTAGVDEQFF. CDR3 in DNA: TGCACCAGCAGCCCCTCCCCCTTTTGGGGTACGGCGGGAGTGGATGAGCAGTTCTTC.

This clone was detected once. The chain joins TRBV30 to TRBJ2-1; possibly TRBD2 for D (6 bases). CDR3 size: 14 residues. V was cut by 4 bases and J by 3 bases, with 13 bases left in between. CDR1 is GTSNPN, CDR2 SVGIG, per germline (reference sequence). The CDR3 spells CAWKPGSVYNEQFF. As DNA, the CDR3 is TGTGCCTGGAAACCCGGGAGTGTCTACAATGAGCAGTTCTTC.

This CDR3 reads CASSPEVGQGGDYGYTF. In nucleotides, the CDR3 is TGTGCCAGCAGCCCGGAGGTGGGACAGGGAGGCGACTATGGCTACACCTTC. The chain couples TRBV5-5 to TRBJ1-2; 9 bases are a match to TRBD1. Germline loops: CDR1 SGHKS, CDR2 YYEKEE (reference sequence). V shed 4 bases and J 3 bases; nucleotides not matched to a gene: 13. This CDR3 comprises 17 residues.

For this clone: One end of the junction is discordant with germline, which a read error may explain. The CDR3 loop is CATSRDLGTGVNGTTIYF. The CDR3 DNA reads as TGTGCCACCAGCAGAGATTTAGGGACAGGGGTAAATGGAACCACCATATATTTT. V gene TRBV15 combines with J gene TRBJ1-3, with 10 bases fitting TRBD1. Germline V gene lookup returns CDR1 LNHNV and CDR2 YYDKDF (reference sequence). The CDR3 runs 18 residues.

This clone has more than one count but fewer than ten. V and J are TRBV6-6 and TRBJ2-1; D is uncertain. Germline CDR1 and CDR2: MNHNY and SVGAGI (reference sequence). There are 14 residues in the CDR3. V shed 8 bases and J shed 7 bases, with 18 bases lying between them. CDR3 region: CASRFGPQRNEQFF. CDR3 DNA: TGTGCCAGCCGATTCGGACCTCAGAGGAATGAGCAGTTCTTC.

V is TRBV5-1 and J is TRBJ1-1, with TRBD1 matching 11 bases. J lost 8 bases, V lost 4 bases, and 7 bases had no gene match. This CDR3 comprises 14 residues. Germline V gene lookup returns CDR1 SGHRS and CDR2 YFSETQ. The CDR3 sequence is CASSPGTGGEEAFF. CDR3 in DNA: TGCGCCAGCAGCCCAGGGACAGGGGGTGAAGAAGCTTTCTTT.

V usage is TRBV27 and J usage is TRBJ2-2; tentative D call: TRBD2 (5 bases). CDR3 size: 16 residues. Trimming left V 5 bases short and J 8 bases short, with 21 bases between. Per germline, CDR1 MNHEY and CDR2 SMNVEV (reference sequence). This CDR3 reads CASSRGTGSNLGELFF. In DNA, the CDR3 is TGTGCCAGCAGTCGGGGAACGGGATCAAACCTGGGGGAGCTGTTTTTT.

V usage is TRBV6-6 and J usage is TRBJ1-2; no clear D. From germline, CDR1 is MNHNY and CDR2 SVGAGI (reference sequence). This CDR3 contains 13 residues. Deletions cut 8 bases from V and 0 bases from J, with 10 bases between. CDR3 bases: TGTGCCAGCCAAAAGGGAGCTAACTATGGCTACACCTTC. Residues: CASQKGANYGYTF.

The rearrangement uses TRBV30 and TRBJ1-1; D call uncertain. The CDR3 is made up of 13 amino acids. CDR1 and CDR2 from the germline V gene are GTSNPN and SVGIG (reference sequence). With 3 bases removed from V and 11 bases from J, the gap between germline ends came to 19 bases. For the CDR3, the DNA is TGTGCCTGGAGCGTTGGACGGTATAGAGCGGCTTTCTTT. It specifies CAWSVGRYRAAFF.

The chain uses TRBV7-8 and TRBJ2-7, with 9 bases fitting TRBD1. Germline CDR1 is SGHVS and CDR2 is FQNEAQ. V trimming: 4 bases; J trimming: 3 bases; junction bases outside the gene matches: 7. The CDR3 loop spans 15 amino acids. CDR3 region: CASSSDRGGNYEQYF. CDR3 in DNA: TGTGCCAGCAGCTCGGACAGGGGTGGAAACTACGAGCAGTACTTC. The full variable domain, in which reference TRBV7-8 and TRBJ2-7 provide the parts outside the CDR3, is GAGVSQSPRYKVAKRGQDVALRCDPISGHVSLFWYQQALGQGPEFLTYFQNEAQLDKSGLPSDRFFAERPEGSVSTLKIQRTQQEDSAVYLCASSSDRGGNYEQYFGPGTRLTVT.

The CDR3 protein is CASSNGESTEAFF. The CDR3, as DNA: TGTGCCAGCTCAAACGGGGAGAGCACTGAAGCTTTCTTT. The gene calls are TRBV18 and TRBJ1-1, with D uncertain. V dropped 5 bases and J dropped 4 bases, with 11 bases sitting between them. The CDR3 runs 13 residues. CDR1 KGHSH and CDR2 LQKENI come from the germline V gene.

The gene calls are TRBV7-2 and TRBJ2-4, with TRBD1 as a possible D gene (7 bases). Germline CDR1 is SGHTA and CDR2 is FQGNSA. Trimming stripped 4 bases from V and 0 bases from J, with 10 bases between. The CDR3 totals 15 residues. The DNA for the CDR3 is TGTGCCAGCAGCTGGCGGGACAGAGCCAAAAACATTCAGTACTTC. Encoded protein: CASSWRDRAKNIQYF.

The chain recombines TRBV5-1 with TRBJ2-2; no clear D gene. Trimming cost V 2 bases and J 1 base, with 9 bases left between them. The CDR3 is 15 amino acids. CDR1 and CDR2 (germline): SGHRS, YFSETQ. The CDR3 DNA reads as TGCGCCAGCAGCTTTGGCCGGATGAACACCGGGGAGCTGTTTTTT. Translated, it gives CASSFGRMNTGELFF.

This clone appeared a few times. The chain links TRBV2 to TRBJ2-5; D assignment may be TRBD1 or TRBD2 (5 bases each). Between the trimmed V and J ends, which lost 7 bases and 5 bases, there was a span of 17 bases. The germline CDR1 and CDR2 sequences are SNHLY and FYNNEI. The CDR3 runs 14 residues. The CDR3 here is CASTQGLPGETQYF. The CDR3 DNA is TGTGCCAGCACCCAGGGCTTACCGGGGGAGACCCAGTACTTC.